Below are 2 T cell receptor beta chains sequenced from a single sample in a study of blood T cell repertoires in COVID-19. This table comes from immunoSEQ multiplex PCR, and its TCRdb copy is limited to in-frame clones, with some not included. The table includes some 250,000 clones, roughly 80% detected once. The specimen was peripheral blood. The receptors come from a man aged 55 to 70 with acute or convalescent COVID-19.

The chain carries TRBV6-5 and TRBJ2-5, with TRBD2 matching 9 bases. The V segment lost 6 bases and the J segment 8 bases; nucleotides outside the gene matches: 13. CDR1 MNHEY and CDR2 SVGAGI come from the germline V gene. The CDR3 consists of 15 residues. CDR3 sequence (DNA): TGTGCCAGCAGGCAGCGGGGGGATCGTGTTGGAACCCAGTACTTC. This sequence encodes CASRQRGDRVGTQYF.

This chain connects TRBV5-6 to TRBJ2-7; possible D gene TRBD1, 6 bases. V lost 2 bases and J 3 bases, leaving 9 bases between the germline ends. This CDR3 is built from 13 residues. CDR1 and CDR2 from the germline V gene are SGHDT and YYEEEE. DNA of the CDR3: TGTGCCAGCAGCTTTGGACAGATCTACGAGCAGTACTTC. Translation: CASSFGQIYEQYF.